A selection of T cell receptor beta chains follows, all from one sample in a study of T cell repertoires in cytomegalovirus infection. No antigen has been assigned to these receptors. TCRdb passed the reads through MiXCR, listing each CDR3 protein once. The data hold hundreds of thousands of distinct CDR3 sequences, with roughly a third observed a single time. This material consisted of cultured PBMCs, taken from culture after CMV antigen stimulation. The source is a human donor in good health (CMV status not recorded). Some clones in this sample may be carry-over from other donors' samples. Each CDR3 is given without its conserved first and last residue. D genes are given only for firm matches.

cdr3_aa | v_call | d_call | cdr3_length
ASRLDMNQETQY | TRBV7-2 | NA | 12
ASRIAGGGYEQY | TRBV11-2 | TRBD2 | 12
ASSEGIRETGANVLT | TRBV6-1 | NA | 15
ASARTGWGEQF | TRBV6-6 | TRBD1 | 11
ASSKTGVKETQY | TRBV6-1 | TRBD1 | 12
ASQRGGQNTEAF | TRBV5-1 | NA | 12
ARMGQGLAGITSTDTQY | TRBV4-3 | TRBD2 | 17
SARTLERIEQF | TRBV20-1 | NA | 11
SASSSAVGTQY | TRBV20-1 | NA | 11
SARDRLGYNEQF | TRBV20-1 | NA | 12
ASSRQGPKETQY | TRBV4-3 | NA | 12
ASTLRTSGESSYNEQF | TRBV19 | TRBD2 | 16
SATRDGTY | TRBV20-1 | NA | 8
ASSLRGIYGYT | TRBV7-2 | NA | 11
ASSSRTGEKLF | TRBV7-2 | TRBD1 | 11
ASSDRTGDSGANVLT | TRBV6-1 | NA | 15
ASSAQRESSDTQY | TRBV7-9 | TRBD2 | 13
ASSQDLDYSEQF | TRBV4-3 | NA | 12
ASSLTVSGNTIY | TRBV5-4 | NA | 12
ASSQRSFGIQY | TRBV3-1 | NA | 11
ATTGTSSYEQY | TRBV10-3 | NA | 11
AISEGSNQPQH | TRBV10-3 | NA | 11
ASSYSSQGGTEAF | TRBV6-2/TRBV6-3 | NA | 13
ASSLGGRGMNTEAF | TRBV11-3 | NA | 14
ATPRTGILGTEAF | TRBV19 | TRBD1 | 13
ASSRGQSINEQY | TRBV6-5 | TRBD1 | 12
ASSEQTGSGNTIY | TRBV6-1 | NA | 13
ASSLGRGAGTDTQY | TRBV7-8 | NA | 14
ASSEPVRRPGELF | TRBV6-1 | NA | 13
SARTWVGTEAF | TRBV20-1 | NA | 11
ASTRRGLAGVDSYNEQF | TRBV5-1 | TRBD2 | 17
ASSQEVRAYGYT | TRBV4-1 | NA | 12
ASSCPYVADTDTQY | TRBV6-7 | NA | 14
ASSLGASSNQPQH | TRBV11-2 | NA | 13
SVDEGQETQY | TRBV29-1 | NA | 10
ASSLWRGSYEQY | TRBV6-5 | NA | 12
ASSPRISQTGGNQPQH | TRBV27 | NA | 16
SAPTGGSETQY | TRBV20-1 | NA | 11